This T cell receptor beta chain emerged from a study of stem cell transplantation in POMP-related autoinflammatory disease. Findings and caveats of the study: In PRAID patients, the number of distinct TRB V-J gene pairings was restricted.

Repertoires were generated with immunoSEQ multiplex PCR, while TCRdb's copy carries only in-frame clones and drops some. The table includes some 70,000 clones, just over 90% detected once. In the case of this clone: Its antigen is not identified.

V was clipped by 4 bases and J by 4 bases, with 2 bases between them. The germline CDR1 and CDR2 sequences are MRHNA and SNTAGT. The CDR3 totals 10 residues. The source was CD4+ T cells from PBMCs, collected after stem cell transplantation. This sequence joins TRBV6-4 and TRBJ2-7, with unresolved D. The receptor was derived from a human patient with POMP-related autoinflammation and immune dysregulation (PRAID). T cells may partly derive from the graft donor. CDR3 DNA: TGTGCCAGCAGTGGGTACGAGCAGTACGTC. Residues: CASSGYEQYV.